These 3 T cell receptor beta chains originate from one sample sequenced in a study of regulatory T cells in long-lasting Graves disease. Arm-PCR of CDR3 regions and iRepertoire HTBI primers were the basis on which TCR beta libraries were built. TCRdb independently ran MiXCR on the multiplex PCR reads; one entry per CDR3 protein. The profile shows 600,000 to 650,000 distinct CDR3 sequences, around 15% of them singletons. Time point defined: newly diagnosed GD, antithyroid drugs for less than 3 months. PBMC RNA was the source of the TCR library. These data were also reused for a study on T cells in Graves' hyperthyroidism and ophthalmopathy.

The material was peripheral blood mononuclear cells (PBMCs), obtained at new diagnosis, from a patient treated with antithyroid drugs. These receptors came from a woman aged 30 to 39 with Graves disease.

As to this clonotype: A much larger clonotype is one base distant, so this may be a read error. The chain couples TRBV7-9 to TRBJ2-7; 7 bases are shared with TRBD2. J lost 7 bases, V lost 5 bases, and 11 bases had no gene match. Per germline, CDR1 SEHNR and CDR2 FQNEAQ (reference sequence). This CDR3 spans 14 amino acids. As DNA, the CDR3 is TGTGCCAGCAGCCTCTCGGGACCAGCGGGAGAGCAGTACTTC. It codes for CASSLSGPAGEQYF.

CDR3 sequence: CSVDRGQSGYTF. The CDR3 DNA follows: TGCAGCGTTGATCGGGGGCAGAGCGGCTACACCTTC. The rearrangement links TRBV29-1 to TRBJ1-2; possible D gene TRBD1, 6 bases. The CDR3 sequence is 12 residues long. V was trimmed by 3 bases and J by 8 bases, leaving 13 bases between them. Per germline, CDR1 SQVTM and CDR2 ANQGSEA.

This chain joins TRBV7-8 and TRBJ1-4, with D possibly being TRBD1 (5 bases). The CDR3 has 15 amino acids. Trimming took 5 bases from V and 7 from J, leaving 17 bases between them. Germline V gene data show CDR1 as SGHVS and CDR2 as FQNEAQ. CDR3 bases: TGTGCCAGCAGCACGACGGGGCAGGGCAGTGAAAAACTGTTTTTT. Residues: CASSTTGQGSEKLFF.